This T cell receptor beta chain came from a study of cytomegalovirus exposure and HLA in healthy donors. CDR3 length: 14 residues. The germline V gene has CDR1 MRHNA and CDR2 SNTAGT. V trimming: 2 bases; J trimming: 3 bases; junction bases outside the gene matches: 3. Primers: 60 Vbeta forward and 13 Jbeta reverse. Sequencing was performed with immunoSEQ multiplex PCR; in TCRdb, only in-frame clones are kept and a portion is missing. The sample holds around 83,000 clones, roughly 78% seen once. The chain carries TRBV6-4 and TRBJ1-2, with 7 nucleotides matching TRBD1. The clonotype comes from a male donor in good health and CMV-seropositive. Sequenced material: PBMCs. In DNA, the CDR3 is TGTGCCAGCAGTGACCGAACAGGGGACTATGGCTACACCTTC. Protein: CASSDRTGDYGYTF.